Sequencing of this T cell receptor beta chain was carried out in a study of blood T cell repertoires in COVID-19. On the study more broadly: The United States, Italy and Spain provided the acute and convalescent COVID-19 samples. The analysed material was cDNA or gDNA that came from T cells, B-cell-depleted T cells, or PBMCs.

In germline, CDR1 is SGHRS, CDR2 YFSETQ. After removal of 4 bases from V and 5 bases from J, the junction contained 10 bases not matched to a gene. This CDR3 contains 17 residues. Per the original methods: How many nucleated cells were present was estimated from reference gene primer amplification. The protocol was immunoSEQ multiplex PCR, while the TCRdb copy is restricted to in-frame clones and leaves out a portion. D and trimming were read from the DNA, whereas the V and J calls and clone size are those reported in that table. The sample records approximately 200,000 clones, around 83% being singletons.

V usage is TRBV5-1 and J usage is TRBJ1-6; 9 bases fit TRBD1. This sequence originates from a woman in her forties or fifties with acute or convalescent COVID-19. The sequenced material came from peripheral blood. CDR3 sequence: CASSPHGQGTNNSPLHF. The DNA for the CDR3 is TGCGCCAGCAGCCCCCATGGACAGGGGACAAATAATTCACCCCTCCACTTT.